The present T cell receptor beta chain was sequenced within a study of OX40 agonist ivuxolimab in advanced cancers. Study observations and caveats: The study observed clonal expansion of CD4+ and CD8+ blood T cells by week 6 at 0.1 to 3.0 mg/kg.

Some clones are missing from TCRdb's copy, which holds only in-frame ones; the method was immunoSEQ multiplex PCR. This repertoire shows over 30,000 clones, roughly 80% found once; its top ten account for around 2%. By proportion, this clone is medium-sized. Antigen: not known. The study sampled blood at baseline, cycle 4 day 1, and cycle 7 day 1. From germline, CDR1 is SGHNT and CDR2 YYREEE (reference sequence). The CDR3 contains 13 residues. Trimming removed 0 bases from V and 4 bases from J, with 7 bases in between. The rearrangement links TRBV5-4 to TRBJ1-2, with a possible D match to TRBD1 (6 bases). The source of this sequence is an adult with an advanced solid tumor such as melanoma, head and neck, liver or kidney cancer. This material consisted of CD4+ or CD8+ T cells sorted from blood, taken in a trial of the OX40 agonist ivuxolimab. The CDR3 region has the DNA TGTGCCAGCAGCTTGGACAGGGTCTATGGCTACACCTTC. Encoded protein: CASSLDRVYGYTF.